One sample yielded the 18 T cell receptor beta chains listed below, sequenced in a study of siplizumab effects on memory and regulatory T cells. This table comes from immunoSEQ multiplex PCR, and its TCRdb copy is limited to in-frame clones, with some not included. The table shows fewer than 120,000 clones, with roughly 92% occurring only once. The sample consisted of CD4+ T cells sorted from blood. These receptors all come from a human donor in good health.

The chain joins TRBV5-1 to TRBJ1-2; 11 nucleotides match TRBD1. Germline trimming cut 0 bases from V and 0 bases from J; bases unmatched to any gene: 7. The CDR3 extends over 18 amino acids. Germline V gene data show CDR1 as SGHRS and CDR2 as YFSETQ. CDR3 region: CASSLGDRGYGANYGYTF. In DNA, the CDR3 is TGCGCCAGCAGCTTGGGGGACAGGGGGTATGGAGCTAACTATGGCTACACCTTC. The full variable domain, its missing parts supplied by reference TRBV5-1 and TRBJ1-2, is KAGVTQTPRYLIKTRGQQVTLSCSPISGHRSVSWYQQTPGQGLQFLFEYFSETQRNKGNFPGRFSGRQFSNSRSEMNVSTLELGDSALYLCASSLGDRGYGANYGYTFGSGTRLTVV.

The chain uses TRBV6-1 and TRBJ2-7; no definite D call. V was clipped by 3 bases and J by 2 bases, with 14 bases between them. Germline V CDR1 and CDR2: MNHNS, SASEGT. The CDR3 is 15 residues long. This CDR3 reads CASSESPTITYEQYF. The CDR3 region has the DNA TGTGCCAGCAGTGAGAGCCCGACAATAACCTACGAGCAGTACTTC.

The chain employs TRBV19 and TRBJ2-7, with D tentatively TRBD2 (6 bases). The V gene lost 4 bases and the J gene lost 0 bases, with 7 bases spanning the gap. The CDR3 is 13 residues long. Germline CDR1 LNHDA, CDR2 SQIVND (reference sequence). The CDR3 bases are TGTGCCAGTAGTAGCGGGGACTCCTACGAGCAGTACTTC. Amino acids: CASSSGDSYEQYF.

V gene TRBV29-1 combines with J gene TRBJ1-2; D gene ambiguous. V gave up 7 bases and J gave up 5 bases, with 20 bases separating them. CDR1 is SQVTM, CDR2 ANQGSEA, per germline. The CDR3 is 14 amino acids. The CDR3 DNA sequence: TGCAGCGGGGTGGGAGAAATAATAAGGTATGGCTACACCTTC. Residues: CSGVGEIIRYGYTF.

V is TRBV15 and J is TRBJ2-1; 10 bases are shared with TRBD2. This CDR3 has 16 residues. Germline CDR1 is LNHNV and CDR2 is YYDKDF (reference sequence). J lost 10 bases, V lost 0 bases, and 9 bases had no gene match. The CDR3 DNA sequence: TGTGCCACCAGCAGAGATACGCGGACTAGCGGAGGGGAGCAGTTCTTC. This codes for CATSRDTRTSGGEQFF.

The rearrangement uses TRBV5-4 and TRBJ2-5; maybe TRBD1 (6 bases). This CDR3 spans 13 amino acids. CDR1 is SGHNT, CDR2 YYREEE, per germline (reference sequence). V lost 2 bases and J 4 bases, leaving 9 bases between the germline ends. The CDR3 sequence: CASSFQQGETQYF. Here the CDR3 DNA reads TGTGCCAGCAGCTTCCAACAGGGAGAGACCCAGTACTTC.

The chain employs TRBV20-1 and TRBJ2-1; no definite D call. CDR3 size: 11 residues. V lost 6 bases to trimming and J lost 1 base, with 4 bases between them. Looked up from germline, CDR1 is DFQATT and CDR2 is SNEGSKA (reference sequence). CDR3 region: CSAGSYNEQFF. The CDR3 DNA follows: TGCAGTGCCGGGTCCTACAATGAGCAGTTCTTC.

The V gene is TRBV2, the J gene TRBJ1-2; D is perhaps TRBD1 (5 bases). Germline V gene sequence: CDR1 SNHLY, CDR2 FYNNEI. The length of the CDR3 is 15 residues. V was clipped by 4 bases and J by 0 bases, with 12 bases between them. This chain's CDR3 is CASSGKGVTNYGYTF. DNA for the CDR3: TGTGCCAGCAGTGGAAAAGGGGTGACTAACTATGGCTACACCTTC.

This chain links TRBV2 with TRBJ1-1; no definite D call. This CDR3 contains 13 residues. Trimming pared 10 bases from V and 2 bases from J, leaving 14 bases between. Germline CDR1 SNHLY, CDR2 FYNNEI. The CDR3 DNA follows: TGTGCCACCCAAGACGAGTATAACACTGAAGCTTTCTTT. Its translation is CATQDEYNTEAFF.

The chain employs TRBV9 and TRBJ1-4; D uncertain. The CDR3 totals 15 residues. Germline CDR1 SGDLS, CDR2 YYNGEE. V was trimmed by 0 bases and J by 3 bases, leaving 9 bases between them. The CDR3 reads CASSVGLISNEKLFF. The CDR3 bases are TGTGCCAGCAGCGTAGGCCTGATTTCTAATGAAAAACTGTTTTTT.

CDR3 in DNA: TGTGCCAGCAGCTTGGGTGGACGGCTCTCTGGAAACACCATATATTTT. Its protein product is CASSLGGRLSGNTIYF. The V call is TRBV5-4, the J call TRBJ1-3; no reliable D call. The CDR3 is 16 amino acids. Deletions cut 0 bases from V and 0 bases from J, with 10 bases between. Germline V gene data show CDR1 as SGHNT and CDR2 as YYREEE (reference sequence).

The chain is built from TRBV6-5 and TRBJ1-2, with a weak D call TRBD1 (5 bases). This CDR3 comprises 12 residues. Trimming stripped 2 bases from V and 7 bases from J, with 8 bases between. The germline gives CDR1 MNHEY, CDR2 SVGAGI. The CDR3 sequence: CASSYRTGGYTF. Written as DNA, the CDR3 is TGTGCCAGCAGTTACCGCACAGGTGGCTACACCTTC.

This clone has only one observation. This rearrangement joins TRBV7-2 to TRBJ1-5; D ambiguous. This CDR3 has 12 residues. Between the trimmed V and J ends, which lost 1 base and 11 bases, there was a span of 9 bases. Germline V CDR1 and CDR2: SGHTA, FQGNSA. The CDR3 DNA reads TGTGCCAGCAGCTTAGATTACCTCGCCCAGCATTTT. Its translation: CASSLDYLAQHF.

The J gene is TRBJ1-2, the V gene TRBV5-1, with D unresolved. The CDR3 is made up of 15 amino acids. V lost 0 bases and J 3 bases, leaving 12 bases between the germline ends. Germline CDR1 SGHRS, CDR2 YFSETQ. The CDR3 nucleotides read TGCGCCAGCAGCTTGGCTGGGGATTCAGACTATGGCTACACCTTC. Translation: CASSLAGDSDYGYTF.

The rearrangement uses TRBV5-1 and TRBJ2-3; TRBD2 aligns across 10 bases. The V and J ends lost 4 bases and 0 bases, in that order; junction bases with no gene match: 5. CDR1 is SGHRS and CDR2 is YFSETQ in the germline V gene. The CDR3 length is 16 residues. CDR3: CASSRSTSGSTDTQYF. The CDR3 bases are TGCGCCAGCAGCCGATCGACTAGCGGGAGCACAGATACGCAGTATTTT.

This chain joins TRBV15 and TRBJ2-7, with TRBD1 matching 7 bases. The CDR3 is 15 amino acids. J gave up 5 bases and V 4 bases, and 11 bases lay outside the gene matches. Germline loops: CDR1 LNHNV, CDR2 YYDKDF (reference sequence). The CDR3 bases are TGTGCCACCAGCATAATGACAGGGCTTTTCCACGAGCAGTACTTC. It translates to CATSIMTGLFHEQYF.

With regard to this clone: In the same sample, other DNA sequences code for this CDR3. The chain combines TRBV5-4 with TRBJ1-2, with D perhaps matching TRBD1 (6 bases). CDR3 length: 13 residues. Trimming removed 4 bases from V and 1 base from J, with 8 bases in between. CDR1 SGHNT and CDR2 YYREEE come from the germline V gene (reference sequence). The CDR3 DNA is TGTGCCAGCAGCCTCAGGGGTAACTATGGCTACACCTTC. Amino acids: CASSLRGNYGYTF.

This clone occurred once. The chain links TRBV7-2 to TRBJ1-2, with TRBD1 matching 7 bases. V was clipped by 0 bases and J by 3 bases; unmatched bases: 4. The CDR3 has 15 amino acids. Looked up from germline, CDR1 is SGHTA and CDR2 is FQGNSA. As DNA, the CDR3 is TGTGCCAGCAGCTTAGCCGTTGACAGGGACTATGGCTACACCTTC. Amino acids: CASSLAVDRDYGYTF.